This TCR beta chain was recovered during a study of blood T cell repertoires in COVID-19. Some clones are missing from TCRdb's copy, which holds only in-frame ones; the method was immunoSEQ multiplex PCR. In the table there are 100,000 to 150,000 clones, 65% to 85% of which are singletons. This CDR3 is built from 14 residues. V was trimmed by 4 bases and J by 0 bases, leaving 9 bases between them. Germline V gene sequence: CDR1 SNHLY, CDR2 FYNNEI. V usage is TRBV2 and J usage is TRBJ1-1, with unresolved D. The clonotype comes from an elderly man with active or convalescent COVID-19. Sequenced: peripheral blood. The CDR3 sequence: CASSVNNMNTEAFF. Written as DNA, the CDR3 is TGTGCCAGCAGTGTGAACAACATGAACACTGAAGCTTTCTTT.